The clone carrying this T cell receptor (beta chain) was recorded once. As originally analysed: Nucleated cell number was recorded as an estimate derived from reference gene primer amplification. The method was immunoSEQ multiplex PCR; TCRdb's version includes in-frame clones alone and lacks a portion of them. The D gene and trimming were derived from the DNA, and the V and J assignments and clone size from that table. The sample has a few hundred thousand clones; about nine tenths are singletons. These data belong to a study of blood T cell repertoires in COVID-19. Background on the study: Acute-phase and convalescent COVID-19 samples originated in the United States, Italy and Spain. Sample material is recorded as cDNA or gDNA derived from T cells, B-cell-depleted T cells, or PBMCs.

This clonotype was sampled from a man in his fifties or sixties with acute or convalescent COVID-19. Sequenced sample: peripheral blood.

Written as DNA, the CDR3 is TGTGCCAGCAGTCTAGCGGGACGCCACTACAATGAGCAGTTCTTC. Its protein product is CASSLAGRHYNEQFF. The chain carries TRBV2 and TRBJ2-1, with 9 bases aligning to TRBD2. Germline CDR1 and CDR2: SNHLY and FYNNEI. The CDR3 length is 15 residues. Unmatched junction bases numbered 5, after V lost 5 bases and J lost 3 bases.